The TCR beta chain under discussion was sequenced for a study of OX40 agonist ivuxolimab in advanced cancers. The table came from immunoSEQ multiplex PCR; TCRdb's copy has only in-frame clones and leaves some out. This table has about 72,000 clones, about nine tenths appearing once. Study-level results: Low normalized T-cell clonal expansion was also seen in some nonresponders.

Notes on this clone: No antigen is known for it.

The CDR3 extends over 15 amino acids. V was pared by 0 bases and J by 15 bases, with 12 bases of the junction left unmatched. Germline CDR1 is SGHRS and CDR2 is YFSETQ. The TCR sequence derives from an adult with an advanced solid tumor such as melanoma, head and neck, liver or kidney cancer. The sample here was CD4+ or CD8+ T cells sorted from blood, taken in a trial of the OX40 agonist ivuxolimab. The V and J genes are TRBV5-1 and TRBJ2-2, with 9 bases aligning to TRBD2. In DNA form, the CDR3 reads TGCGCCAGCAGCTTGGGGACTAGCGCCTCGGCGGGGGTGTTTTTT. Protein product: CASSLGTSASAGVFF.